A single sample is the source of the 31 T cell receptor beta chains below, sequenced in a study of blood T cells in healthy people across ages. Alongside a J-beta primer mix, a sample-barcoded 5' primer served in a second PCR lasting roughly 6 to 11 cycles. TCRdb called the 5' RACE reads again in MiXCR, with one record for every CDR3 protein. This table has just under 900,000 distinct CDR3 sequences, more than 25% appearing once. The sequenced sample consisted of blood. These receptors all come from a woman at least 80 years old in good health.

This clonotype occurred a few times. Just one base apart from a much larger clone, this may be a read error. The chain carries TRBV6-2 or TRBV6-3 and TRBJ2-5; unclear D gene. Germline V gives CDR1 MNHEY, CDR2 SVGEGT. The CDR3 covers 14 residues. The CDR3 is CAGSYSAAQETQYF. The CDR3 DNA is TGTGCCGGCAGTTATTCGGCAGCCCAAGAGACCCAGTACTTC.

The sample holds a few counts of this clonotype. Possible read error: a much larger clone is one base away. The chain joins TRBV20-1 to TRBJ2-7; 7 nucleotides line up with TRBD2. The CDR3 length is 14 residues. Trimming removed 1 base from V and 7 bases from J; junction bases left unmatched: 10. CDR1 and CDR2 (germline): DFQATT, SNEGSKA (reference sequence). For the CDR3, the DNA is TGCAGTGCTAGAGTTGGGGGAGGGAACAATGAGCAGTACTTC. As protein: CSARVGGGNNEQYF.

The chain uses TRBV11-2 and TRBJ1-2; D may be TRBD1 (5 bases). The CDR3 loop spans 15 amino acids. V lost 1 base and J lost 5, with 14 bases in between. Germline loops: CDR1 SGHAT, CDR2 FQNNGV. The CDR3 protein is CASSLVAVGRYGYTF. The CDR3 DNA is TGTGCCAGCAGCTTAGTGGCAGTGGGGCGATATGGCTACACCTTC.

To note about this clonotype: A much more abundant neighbour one base away suggests this may be a read error. The chain has TRBV6-5 and TRBJ1-1; D is undetermined. V lost 2 bases to trimming and J lost 1 base, with 23 bases between them. The CDR3 totals 19 residues. Germline V CDR1 and CDR2: MNHEY, SVGAGI. CDR3: CASSYGTPDPATGNTEAFF. The DNA for the CDR3 is TGTGCCAGCAGTTACGGCACCCCGGACCCCGCGACGGGGAACACTGAAGCTTTCTTT.

This chain joins TRBV7-2 and TRBJ2-5, with D perhaps TRBD2 (5 bases). Trimming pared 8 bases from V and 7 bases from J, leaving 20 bases between. The CDR3 spans 14 residues. Germline lookup yields CDR1 SGHTA and CDR2 FQGNSA. For the CDR3, the DNA is TGTGCCAGCGCTACGTTCGCGGGTGAAGGGACCCAGTACTTC. Translated: CASATFAGEGTQYF.

The V call is TRBV9, the J call TRBJ1-1, with D possibly being TRBD1 (6 bases). V was trimmed by 4 bases and J by 5 bases, leaving 18 bases between them. The CDR3 runs 15 residues. Germline CDR1 reads SGDLS; CDR2 reads YYNGEE. CDR3 residues: CASSSTGNLGTEAFF. The CDR3 nucleotides are TGTGCCAGCAGCTCCACAGGGAATTTGGGAACTGAAGCTTTCTTT.

This clonotype showed up just a few times. Germline and junction disagree at one end, which may indicate a read error. CDR3 region: CASSSSGDYGYTF. The CDR3 coding sequence is TGTGCCAGCAGCTCCTCCGGGGACTACGGCTACACCTTC. This chain joins TRBV12-3 or TRBV12-4 and TRBJ1-2; tentative D call: TRBD1 (5 bases). The CDR3 extends over 13 amino acids.

The table lists this clonotype with a few counts. The chain employs TRBV7-2 and TRBJ1-1, with a weak D call TRBD1 (5 bases). Trimming took off 5 bases at V and 4 bases at J, with 11 bases between the two ends. The CDR3 runs 13 residues. Germline-derived CDR1 and CDR2 are SGHTA and FQGNSA. The CDR3 loop is CASSGRVSTEAFF. CDR3 nucleotide sequence: TGTGCCAGCAGCGGCAGGGTGAGCACTGAAGCTTTCTTT.

This clonotype was seen more than once but under ten times. The rearrangement joins TRBV11-2 to TRBJ1-2, with no clear D. The CDR3 loop spans 14 amino acids. V lost 1 base and J lost 7, with 13 bases in between. Germline V gives CDR1 SGHAT, CDR2 FQNNGV. CDR3 amino acids: CASSLGALNAGYTF. DNA for the CDR3: TGTGCCAGCAGCTTAGGAGCCCTGAACGCTGGCTACACCTTC.

The chain joins TRBV12-3 or TRBV12-4 to TRBJ1-5; perhaps TRBD1 as D (5 bases). The CDR3 is 16 amino acids. V was clipped by 5 bases and J by 2 bases, with 16 bases between them. CDR3 nucleotide sequence: TGTGCCAGCAGTCAAGCCGGGATGGGGGGCAATCAGCCCCAGCATTTT. Translating it yields CASSQAGMGGNQPQHF.

For this clonotype: A much larger clonotype is one base distant, so this may be a read error. The chain couples TRBV20-1 to TRBJ2-1; tentatively, D is TRBD2 (7 bases). V lost 1 base and J 12 bases, leaving 22 bases between the germline ends. This CDR3 comprises 15 residues. CDR1 is DFQATT and CDR2 is SNEGSKA in the germline V gene (reference sequence). CDR3 loop: CSARGGGGRVDGQFF. In DNA form, the CDR3 reads TGCAGTGCTAGAGGGGGGGGCGGTAGGGTTGATGGGCAGTTCTTC.

This clonotype was seen many times. V and J are TRBV6-6 and TRBJ2-6; 10 bases are a match to TRBD1. This CDR3 spans 17 amino acids. Germline CDR1 reads MNHNY; CDR2 reads SVGAGI (reference sequence). Losses at the gene ends were 5 bases for V and 0 bases for J; bases not matched to a gene: 4. Here the CDR3 DNA reads TGTGCCAGCAGTAGCAGACAGGGGGCCTCTGGGGCCAACGTCCTGACTTTC. This gives the protein CASSSRQGASGANVLTF.

The chain carries TRBV18 and TRBJ2-7; D could derive from TRBD1 or TRBD2 (5 bases each). With the DNA end fitting TRBJ2-5 better, the J assignment may be wrong. The CDR3 spans 14 residues. Germline CDR1 and CDR2: KGHSH and LQKENI. CDR3 residues: CASSPGTQIETQYF. The CDR3 DNA reads TGTGCCAGCTCACCCGGGACCCAGATAGAGACCCAGTACTTC.

About this clonotype: With a much larger clone just one base away, this may be a read error. V usage is TRBV10-2 and J usage is TRBJ2-1, with no clear D. TRBJ2-7 explains the end of the DNA better; the J call may be wrong. Germline V gene data show CDR1 as WSHSY and CDR2 as SAAADI. CDR3 size: 10 residues. The CDR3 spells CASRETEQYF. The CDR3 DNA sequence: TGCGCCAGCAGAGAGACAGAGCAGTACTTC.

The chain combines TRBV20-1 with TRBJ2-7, with TRBD2 identical over 11 bases. The trim removed 5 bases at V and 0 bases at J, leaving 9 bases unmatched. The germline V gene has CDR1 DFQATT and CDR2 SNEGSKA (reference sequence). This CDR3 region has 16 residues. CDR3 coding DNA: TGCAGTGCTGCCGGCGGACTAGCGGGTTACTCCTACGAGCAGTACTTC. This codes for CSAAGGLAGYSYEQYF.

This clonotype was counted many times. The chain carries TRBV20-1 and TRBJ2-3; unclear D gene. CDR3 length: 16 amino acids. Germline CDR1 is DFQATT and CDR2 is SNEGSKA (reference sequence). V lost 0 bases to trimming and J lost 0 bases, with 13 bases between them. Here the CDR3 reads CSARELAPSSTDTQYF. DNA for the CDR3: TGCAGTGCTAGAGAATTAGCACCCTCTAGCACAGATACGCAGTATTTT.

This clonotype has just one count. At one end the junction does not follow the germline gene, possibly because of a read error. This chain connects TRBV12-3 or TRBV12-4 to TRBJ2-3; TRBD1 aligns across 10 bases. The CDR3 has 15 residues. As DNA, the CDR3 is TGTGCCAGCAGTGGGACAGGGGTGCGAGCAGATGCGCAGTATTTT. It specifies CASSGTGVRADAQYF.

V gene TRBV5-1 combines with J gene TRBJ2-1, with 9 bases matching TRBD2. The CDR3 length is 15 residues. Trimming took 4 bases from V and 5 from J; bases not matched to a gene: 7. Germline V CDR1 and CDR2: SGHRS, YFSETQ. The CDR3 sequence is CASSLQAGGNNEQFF. The CDR3, as DNA: TGCGCCAGCAGCCTACAAGCGGGGGGCAACAATGAGCAGTTCTTC.

V and J are TRBV20-1 and TRBJ1-1, with 8 bases lining up with TRBD1. In germline, CDR1 is DFQATT, CDR2 SNEGSKA (reference sequence). This CDR3 is 13 amino acids long. V shed 4 bases and J 5 bases; nucleotides not matched to a gene: 6. The CDR3 region is CSATRGRETEAFF. The CDR3, as DNA: TGCAGTGCTACCAGGGGGCGCGAAACTGAAGCTTTCTTT.

The CDR3 loop reads CASSYVDRGSETQYF. The CDR3 coding sequence is TGTGCCAGCAGCTACGTGGACAGGGGGTCAGAGACCCAGTACTTC. The chain recombines TRBV7-2 with TRBJ2-5, with 10 nucleotides matching TRBD1. J gave up 4 bases and V 4 bases, and 6 bases lay outside the gene matches. CDR1 is SGHTA and CDR2 is FQGNSA in the germline V gene. The CDR3 has 15 residues.

As concerns this clonotype: A much bigger clone sits one base away, suggesting this may be a read error. J is TRBJ1-2 and V is TRBV29-1; 7 bases align to TRBD1. CDR3 length equals 13 residues. Germline-derived CDR1 and CDR2 are SQVTM and ANQGSEA. Unmatched junction bases numbered 8, after V lost 6 bases and J lost 4 bases. As DNA, the CDR3 is TGCAGCGTGCGGGACAGAACTAGCTATGGCTACACCTTC. Its translation: CSVRDRTSYGYTF.

This clonotype has a count of ten or more. The V call is TRBV20-1, the J call TRBJ2-1; perhaps D is TRBD1 or TRBD2 (5 bases each). The CDR3 consists of 14 residues. Germline V gives CDR1 DFQATT, CDR2 SNEGSKA (reference sequence). Trimming removed 3 bases from V and 7 bases from J, with 16 bases in between. The CDR3 DNA sequence: TGCAGTGCTAGTGACCCGGGGCAATCAAATGAGCAGTTCTTC. This sequence encodes CSASDPGQSNEQFF.

Concerning this clonotype: Just one base apart from a much larger clone, this may be a read error. The J gene is TRBJ2-7, the V gene TRBV20-1; 7 bases fit TRBD2. The germline gives CDR1 DFQATT, CDR2 SNEGSKA (reference sequence). This CDR3 region has 16 residues. CDR3 sequence (DNA): TGCAGTGCTAGAGGGGGGGGGACCTTCTTTTCCTGCGAGCAGTACTTC. Translating it yields CSARGGGTFFSCEQYF.

The V call is TRBV9, the J call TRBJ2-7; either TRBD1 or TRBD2 may supply D (5 bases each). Germline CDR1 reads SGDLS; CDR2 reads YYNGEE. Trimming took 1 base from V and 10 from J, leaving 18 bases between them. There are 14 residues in the CDR3. The CDR3 nucleotides are TGTGCCAGCAGCGTAAGTTCGGCGCCTCGGGACCAGTACTTC. Amino acids: CASSVSSAPRDQYF.

This clonotype was counted between two and nine times. The rearrangement links TRBV4-3 to TRBJ2-2, with TRBD2 matching over 7 bases. Germline V gene data show CDR1 as LGHNA and CDR2 as YSLEER. V was clipped by 0 bases and J by 6 bases; unmatched bases: 13. This CDR3 spans 18 amino acids. Here the CDR3 reads CASSQDRSGGGWAGELFF. The CDR3 coding sequence is TGCGCCAGCAGCCAAGATCGTTCGGGGGGTGGTTGGGCCGGGGAGCTGTTTTTT.

The chain employs TRBV7-2 and TRBJ2-3; D perhaps matches TRBD2 (6 bases). Germline CDR1 reads SGHTA; CDR2 reads FQGNSA. The CDR3 totals 17 residues. V lost 2 bases and J lost 1, with 16 bases in between. The CDR3 sequence: CASSLKASCGGTDTQYF. The CDR3 DNA sequence: TGTGCCAGCAGCTTAAAGGCCTCTTGCGGGGGCACAGATACGCAGTATTTT.

As concerns this clonotype: This sequence may be a read error, since a much larger clone differs from it by one base. The chain recombines TRBV7-9 with TRBJ2-5; TRBD1 matches 8 bases. V was pared by 4 bases and J by 2 bases, with 3 bases of the junction left unmatched. The CDR3 has 14 residues. The germline V gene encodes CDR1 SEHNR and CDR2 FQNEAQ (reference sequence). CDR3 nucleotide sequence: TGTGCCAGCAGCTGTGGGGACAGGCAAGAGACCCAGTACTTC. Residues: CASSCGDRQETQYF.

In this sample, this clonotype turned up many times. The CDR3 is CASSFEGRGRNEQFF. The CDR3 DNA sequence: TGTGCCAGCAGCTTCGAAGGCAGGGGGAGGAATGAGCAGTTCTTC. The chain links TRBV7-9 to TRBJ2-1; TRBD1 is a possible D gene (7 bases). Germline V gene data show CDR1 as SEHNR and CDR2 as FQNEAQ (reference sequence). Trimming left V 3 bases short and J 7 bases short, with 16 bases between. This CDR3 has 15 amino acids.

The rearrangement joins TRBV7-9 to TRBJ1-2; D ambiguous. The V end was cut by 3 bases, the J end by 4 bases, with 15 bases between. This CDR3 is built from 15 residues. Germline loops: CDR1 SEHNR, CDR2 FQNEAQ (reference sequence). This CDR3 reads CASSFETLGGYGYTF. In nucleotides, the CDR3 is TGTGCCAGCAGCTTCGAGACACTCGGCGGCTATGGCTACACCTTC.

About this clonotype itself: A read error may explain this, as a much larger clone is one base away. The chain couples TRBV29-1 to TRBJ1-1, with 7 positions matching TRBD1. CDR3 length: 11 amino acids. The germline V gene encodes CDR1 SQVTM and CDR2 ANQGSEA. The CDR3: CNGTDNTEAFF. For the CDR3, the DNA is TGCAACGGGACAGACAACACTGAAGCTTTCTTT.

This clonotype was observed many times. CDR3 loop: CASSPGTGGTYEQYF. For the CDR3, the DNA is TGTGCCAGCAGTCCCGGGACAGGGGGAACCTACGAGCAGTACTTC. The rearrangement links TRBV2 to TRBJ2-7; 11 bases are shared with TRBD1. The junction had 5 bases not matched to a gene; V was cut back by 5 bases and J by 2 bases. CDR1 and CDR2 from the germline V gene are SNHLY and FYNNEI. The CDR3 is 15 residues long.